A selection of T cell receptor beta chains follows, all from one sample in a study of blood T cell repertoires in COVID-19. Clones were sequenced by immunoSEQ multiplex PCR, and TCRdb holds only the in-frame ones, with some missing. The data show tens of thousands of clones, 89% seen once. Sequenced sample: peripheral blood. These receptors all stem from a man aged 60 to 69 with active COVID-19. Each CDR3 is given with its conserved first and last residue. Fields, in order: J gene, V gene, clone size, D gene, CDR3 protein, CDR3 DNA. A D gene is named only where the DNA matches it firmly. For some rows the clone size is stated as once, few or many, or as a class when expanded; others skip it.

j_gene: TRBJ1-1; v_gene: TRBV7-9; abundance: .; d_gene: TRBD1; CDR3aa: CASSAAGTGGTEAFF; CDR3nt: TGTGCCAGCAGCGCCGCGGGGACAGGGGGCACTGAAGCTTTCTTT
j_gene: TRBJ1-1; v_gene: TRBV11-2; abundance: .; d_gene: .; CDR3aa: CASSFNGDTEAFF; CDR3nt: TGTGCCAGCAGCTTTAACGGGGACACTGAAGCTTTCTTT
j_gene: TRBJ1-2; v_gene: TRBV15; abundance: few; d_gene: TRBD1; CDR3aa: CATSGRQGGYTF; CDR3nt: TGTGCCACCAGCGGCCGACAGGGTGGCTACACCTTC
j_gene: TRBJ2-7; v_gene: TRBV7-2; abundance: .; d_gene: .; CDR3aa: CASSPTESSYEQYF; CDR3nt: TGTGCCAGCAGCCCGACGGAGAGCTCCTACGAGCAGTACTTC
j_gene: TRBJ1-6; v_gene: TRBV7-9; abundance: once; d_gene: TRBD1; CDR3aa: CASSTDRGSSPLHF; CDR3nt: TGTGCCAGCAGCACGGACAGGGGGAGCTCACCCCTCCACTTT
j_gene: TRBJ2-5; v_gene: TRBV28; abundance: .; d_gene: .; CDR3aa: CASSLQGRETQYF; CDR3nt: TGTGCCAGCAGTTTGCAGGGTAGAGAGACCCAGTACTTC
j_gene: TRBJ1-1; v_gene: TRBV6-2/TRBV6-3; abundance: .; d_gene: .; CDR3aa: CASSRTGEAFF; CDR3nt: TGTGCCAGCAGTAGGACGGGGGAAGCTTTCTTT
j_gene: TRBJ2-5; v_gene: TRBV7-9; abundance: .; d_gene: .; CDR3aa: CASSFTIAQTQYF; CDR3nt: TGTGCCAGCAGCTTCACTATCGCGCAGACCCAGTACTTC
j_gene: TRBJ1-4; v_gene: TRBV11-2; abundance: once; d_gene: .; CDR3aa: CASSRGSTEKLFF; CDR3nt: TGTGCCAGCAGCCGGGGTAGCACTGAAAAACTGTTTTTT
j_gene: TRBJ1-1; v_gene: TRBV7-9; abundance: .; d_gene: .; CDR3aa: CASSFEQGTEAFF; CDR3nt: TGTGCCAGCAGCTTTGAACAGGGCACTGAAGCTTTCTTT
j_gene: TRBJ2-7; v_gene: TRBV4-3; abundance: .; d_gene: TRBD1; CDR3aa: CASSRPGQGSEQYF; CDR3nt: TGCGCCAGCAGCCGTCCAGGACAGGGCAGCGAGCAGTACTTC
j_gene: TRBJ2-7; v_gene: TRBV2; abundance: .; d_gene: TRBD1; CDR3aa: CASSPRTGGNEQYF; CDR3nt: TGTGCCAGCAGTCCGCGGACAGGGGGAAACGAGCAGTACTTC
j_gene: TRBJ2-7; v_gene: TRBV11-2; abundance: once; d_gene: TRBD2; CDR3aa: CASSRRGGLAGPSYEQYF; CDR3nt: TGTGCCAGCAGCCGACGAGGAGGACTAGCGGGACCGTCCTACGAGCAGTACTTC
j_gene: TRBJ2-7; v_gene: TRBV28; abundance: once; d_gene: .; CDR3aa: CASSLRYEQYF; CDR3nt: TGTGCCAGCAGTTTACGGTACGAGCAGTACTTC
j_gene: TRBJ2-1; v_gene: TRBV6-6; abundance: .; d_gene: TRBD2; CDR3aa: CASSYLAGDQESEQFF; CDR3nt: TGTGCCAGCAGTTACTTAGCGGGAGATCAGGAGAGTGAGCAGTTCTTC
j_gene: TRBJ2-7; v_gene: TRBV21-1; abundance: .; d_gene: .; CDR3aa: CARSGTVSYEQYF; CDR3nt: TGTGCCAGATCCGGGACTGTCTCCTACGAGCAGTACTTC
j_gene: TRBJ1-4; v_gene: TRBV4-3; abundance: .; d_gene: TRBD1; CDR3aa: CASSRDRGPGEKLFF; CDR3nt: TGCGCCAGCAGCCGAGACAGGGGGCCGGGTGAAAAACTGTTTTTT
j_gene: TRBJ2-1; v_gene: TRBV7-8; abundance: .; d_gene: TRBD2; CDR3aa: CASSLGSGRALDEQFF; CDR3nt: TGTGCCAGCAGCTTAGGTAGCGGGAGGGCCTTAGATGAGCAGTTCTTC
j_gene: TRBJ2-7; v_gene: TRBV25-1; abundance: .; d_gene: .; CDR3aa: CASSEMGASWSHEQYF; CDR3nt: TGTGCCAGCAGTGAAATGGGGGCCAGTTGGTCCCACGAGCAGTACTTC
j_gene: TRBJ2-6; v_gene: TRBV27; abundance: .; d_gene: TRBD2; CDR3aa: CASSGGAGANVLTF; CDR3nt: TGTGCCAGCAGTGGGGGGGCTGGGGCCAACGTCCTGACTTTC
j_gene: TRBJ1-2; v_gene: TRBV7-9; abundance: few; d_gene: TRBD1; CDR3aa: CASSLGGGQGLFYGYTF; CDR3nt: TGTGCCAGCAGCTTAGGTGGCGGACAGGGACTATTCTATGGCTACACCTTC
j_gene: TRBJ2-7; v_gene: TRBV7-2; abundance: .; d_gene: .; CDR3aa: CASSLASGAGYEQYF; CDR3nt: TGTGCCAGCAGCTTAGCGTCGGGAGCAGGCTACGAGCAGTACTTC
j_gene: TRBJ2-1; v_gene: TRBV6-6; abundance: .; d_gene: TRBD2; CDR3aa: CASSYGGVLFGDEQFF; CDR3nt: TGTGCCAGCAGTTATGGGGGGGTGCTCTTTGGGGATGAGCAGTTCTTC
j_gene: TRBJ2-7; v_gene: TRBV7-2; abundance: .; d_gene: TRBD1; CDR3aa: CASSQGTGAVEQYF; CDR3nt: TGTGCCAGCAGCCAGGGGACAGGGGCCGTCGAGCAGTACTTC
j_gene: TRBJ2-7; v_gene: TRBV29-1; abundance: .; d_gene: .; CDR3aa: CSVEGQDYEQYF; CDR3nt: TGCAGCGTTGAAGGTCAGGACTACGAGCAGTACTTC
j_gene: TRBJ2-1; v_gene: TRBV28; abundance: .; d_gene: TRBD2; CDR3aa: CASSSIWEREADNEQFF; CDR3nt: TGTGCCAGCAGCTCCATTTGGGAGCGGGAGGCGGACAATGAGCAGTTCTTC
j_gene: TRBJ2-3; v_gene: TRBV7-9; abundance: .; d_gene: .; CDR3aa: CASSLDGGTDTQYF; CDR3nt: TGTGCCAGCAGCTTAGACGGAGGCACAGATACGCAGTATTTT
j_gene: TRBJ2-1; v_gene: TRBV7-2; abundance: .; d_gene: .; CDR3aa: CASSLAARYEQFF; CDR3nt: TGTGCCAGCAGCTTAGCGGCTAGGTATGAGCAGTTCTTC
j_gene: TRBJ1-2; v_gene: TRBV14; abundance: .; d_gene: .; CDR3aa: CASSQTGREVDYGYTF; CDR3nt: TGTGCCAGCAGCCAAACAGGGCGGGAGGTCGACTATGGCTACACCTTC
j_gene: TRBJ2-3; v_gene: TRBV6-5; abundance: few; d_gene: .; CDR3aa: CASMRGTTSTDTQYF; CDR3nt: TGTGCCAGCATGAGGGGGACAACTAGCACAGATACGCAGTATTTT
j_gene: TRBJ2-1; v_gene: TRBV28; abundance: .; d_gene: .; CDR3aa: CASSLVSTGSRQFF; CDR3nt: TGTGCCAGCAGTTTAGTTAGCACCGGTTCGAGGCAGTTCTTC
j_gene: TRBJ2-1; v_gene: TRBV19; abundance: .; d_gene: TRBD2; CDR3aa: CASSLLAGMGNEQFF; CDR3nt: TGTGCCAGTAGTCTCCTAGCGGGTATGGGCAATGAGCAGTTCTTC
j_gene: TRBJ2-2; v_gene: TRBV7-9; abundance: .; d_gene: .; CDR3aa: CASSLATDTGELFF; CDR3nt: TGTGCCAGCAGCTTAGCGACAGACACCGGGGAGCTGTTTTTT
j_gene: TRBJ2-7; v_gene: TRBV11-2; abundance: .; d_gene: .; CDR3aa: CASSPRTGVSEQYF; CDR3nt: TGTGCCAGCAGCCCACGAACGGGAGTCAGTGAGCAGTACTTC
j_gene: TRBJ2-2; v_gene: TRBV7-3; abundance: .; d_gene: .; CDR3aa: CASSSRANTGELFF; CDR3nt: TGTGCCAGCAGCTCGAGGGCGAACACCGGGGAGCTGTTTTTT
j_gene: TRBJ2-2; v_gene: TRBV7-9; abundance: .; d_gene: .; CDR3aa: CASSPLRGRGITGELFF; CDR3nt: TGTGCCAGCAGCCCCCTCCGCGGCAGGGGAATAACCGGGGAGCTGTTTTTT
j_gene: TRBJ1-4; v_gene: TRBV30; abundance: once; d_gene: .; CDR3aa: CAWTPFLGGEKLFF; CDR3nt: TGTGCCTGGACCCCATTTCTGGGGGGTGAAAAACTGTTTTTT
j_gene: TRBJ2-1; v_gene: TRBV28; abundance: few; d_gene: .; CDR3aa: CASRGVNGIQFF; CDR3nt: TGTGCCAGCAGGGGAGTAAATGGGATTCAGTTCTTC
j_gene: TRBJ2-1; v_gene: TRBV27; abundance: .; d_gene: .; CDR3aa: CASSSRGIVNEQFF; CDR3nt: TGTGCCAGCAGTTCCCGGGGGATAGTCAATGAGCAGTTCTTC
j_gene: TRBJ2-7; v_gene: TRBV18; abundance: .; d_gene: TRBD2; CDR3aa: CASSPQQAGGLYEQYF; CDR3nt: TGTGCCAGCTCACCACAACAAGCGGGAGGGCTCTACGAGCAGTACTTC
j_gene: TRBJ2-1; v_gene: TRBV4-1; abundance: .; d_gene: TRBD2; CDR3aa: CASSQGLAGGYEQFF; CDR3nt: TGCGCCAGCAGCCAGGGACTAGCGGGAGGGTATGAGCAGTTCTTC
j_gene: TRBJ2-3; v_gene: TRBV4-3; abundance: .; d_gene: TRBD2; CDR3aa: CASSQAGGTDTQYF; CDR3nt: TGCGCCAGCAGCCAAGCGGGAGGAACAGATACGCAGTATTTT
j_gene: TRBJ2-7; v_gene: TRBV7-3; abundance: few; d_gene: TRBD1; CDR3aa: CASSPGTGGLEQYF; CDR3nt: TGTGCCAGCAGCCCCGGGACAGGGGGCCTCGAGCAGTACTTC
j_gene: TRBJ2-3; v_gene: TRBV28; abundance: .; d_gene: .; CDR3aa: CASSRQLPDTQYF; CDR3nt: TGTGCCAGCAGTCGCCAACTCCCAGATACGCAGTATTTT
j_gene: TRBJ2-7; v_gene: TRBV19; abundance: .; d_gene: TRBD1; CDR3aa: CASSIGPRTGVYEQYF; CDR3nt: TGTGCCAGTAGTATCGGACCTCGGACAGGGGTCTACGAGCAGTACTTC
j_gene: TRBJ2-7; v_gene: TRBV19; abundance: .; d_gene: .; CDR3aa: CASSRSHYLYEQYF; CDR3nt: TGTGCCAGTAGTAGGTCCCACTACCTATACGAGCAGTACTTC
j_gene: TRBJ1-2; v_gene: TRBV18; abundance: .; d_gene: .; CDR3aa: CASSLQGTYGYTF; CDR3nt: TGTGCCAGCTCACTGCAGGGGACCTATGGCTACACCTTC
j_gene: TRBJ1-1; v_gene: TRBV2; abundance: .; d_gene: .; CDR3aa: CASIYQGSTEAFF; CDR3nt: TGTGCCAGCATATATCAGGGGTCCACTGAAGCTTTCTTT
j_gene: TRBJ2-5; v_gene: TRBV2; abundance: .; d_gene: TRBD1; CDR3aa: CASNRGRGETQYF; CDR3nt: TGTGCCAGCAACAGGGGGCGCGGGGAGACCCAGTACTTC